The text below deals with one T cell receptor beta chain. This clonotype occurred once. There is no known antigen for this receptor. The junction does not match germline at one end; this may be a read error. The data derive from a study of tumor-infiltrating lymphocytes in primary liver carcinoma (dated by TCRdb to about 2017). Regarding the research as a whole: Surgical resection was performed in China between late 2015 and 2016 on about five patients with histopathologically diagnosed primary liver carcinoma. Of the five patients (three men and two women, aged 30 to 69 years), four had hepatocellular carcinoma and one had combined HCC and intrahepatic cholangiocarcinoma. The five patients had tumors staged T1-T3 N0M0, with maximum diameters ranging from roughly 4.2 to 10 cm. Each sample produced about 3.5 to 7.13 million productive TCRbeta reads, and read depth showed no significant difference between tissue types. For each liver tumor, the study sampled five regions along with adjacent normal tissue and blood, and applied TCRbeta repertoire sequencing, expression microarrays and whole-exome sequencing. A total of some 35 specimens from 5 patients underwent TCRbeta repertoire sequencing, comprising around 25 tumor regions, 5 adjacent noncancerous liver tissues and 5 peripheral blood samples. Reproducibility between technical replicate repertoires was high, with correlation coefficients above 0.95 and mean shared-clone rates about 0.9. Study-level results and caveats: Bulk unsorted samples precluded comparing CD4+ and CD8+ T cell repertoires. Repertoire overlap was higher between tumor regions (mean about 35%) than tumor-adjacent (approximately 17%) or tumor-blood (approximately 15%) pairs, consistent with antigen-driven expansion. The top 250 clones accounted for a significantly greater share of the repertoire in tumors than in blood (p = 0.039). Only five patients were included in the study, and the authors note that the findings should be validated in a larger study. Because only the TCR beta chain was sequenced and unpaired alpha chains were not captured, true repertoire diversity is likely underestimated.

Blood RNA was extracted from unsorted whole blood using TRIzol reagent, and germline DNA was obtained with the DNeasy Blood & Tissue kit. Patients had chronic HBV infection and were treatment-naive at sampling. About 4 milliliters of peripheral blood were collected into K2EDTA tubes before surgery. A constant-region primer and ProtoScript II reverse transcriptase were used to reverse-transcribe TCRbeta-specific cDNA from 500 ng total RNA. Three nested multiplex PCR rounds, following a slightly modified ARM-PCR procedure, were used to build the TCRbeta libraries. The first two PCR rounds used multiplex TRBV1-TRBV30 forward primers with a Cbeta reverse primer, each for approximately 10 cycles. Sample barcodes and Illumina adapters were attached in a final 25-cycle PCR using Deep VentR polymerase. Amplicons of 200-500 bp were gel-purified with a QIAquick gel extraction kit before sequencing. An Illumina HiSeq 2500 was used to sequence the TCRbeta amplicons, generating 250-bp paired-end reads. Turning to the authors' computational methods: To recover full CDR3 sequences, reads were quality-trimmed using Trimmomatic v0.33 and paired reads were then merged using FLASH v1.2.11. MiGEC v1.2.1b assigned V, D and J germline segments to the rearranged TCRbeta sequences. Clonotype statistics and Shannon-Wiener diversity indices were calculated with VDJtools v1.0.0. Except for diversity analysis, only the 250 most abundant clonotypes of each sample were used in subsequent analyses to reduce sampling bias. TCRdb reprocessed the public reads (quality trimming at Q25 with fastp, clone calling with MiXCR) and kept in-frame beta chains. Rows are unified per CDR3 protein, each entry keeping the most common DNA and genes. The V and J calls were determined by TCRdb, not by the authors. In all, the sample holds about 180,000 distinct CDR3 sequences, and 50% to 75% of those were seen once. Clones ranked in the top ten supply 65% to 80% of the sample.

The CDR3 holds 15 amino acids from the cysteine to the phenylalanine. Left in the record is the CDR3 DNA by itself, 45 bases read in frame from the first base. From a lookup of the germline V gene, CDR1 and CDR2 are SQVTM and ANQGSEA. Recombination connected TRBV29-1 to TRBJ2-1; the D gene lacks a confident call. This receptor was identified in a middle-aged man with primary liver carcinoma and hepatitis B virus infection. The sequenced sample was peripheral blood. Read as DNA, the sequence is TGCGGCGTGAGGCCTCCTTCCAGCTCCTACTATGAGCAGTTCTTC. Its coded protein is CGVRPPSSSYYEQFF.